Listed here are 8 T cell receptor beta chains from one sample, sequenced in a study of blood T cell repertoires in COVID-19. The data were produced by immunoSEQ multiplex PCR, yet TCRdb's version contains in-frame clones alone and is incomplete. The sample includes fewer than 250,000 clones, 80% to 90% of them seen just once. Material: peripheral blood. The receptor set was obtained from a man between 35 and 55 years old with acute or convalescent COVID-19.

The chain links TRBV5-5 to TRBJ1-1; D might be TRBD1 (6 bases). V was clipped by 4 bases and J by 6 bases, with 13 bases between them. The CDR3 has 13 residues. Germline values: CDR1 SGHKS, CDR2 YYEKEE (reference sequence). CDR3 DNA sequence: TGTGCCAGCAGCGCCCCAGGGGCATCTGAAGCTTTCTTT. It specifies CASSAPGASEAFF. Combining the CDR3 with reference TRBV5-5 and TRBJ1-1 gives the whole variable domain DAGVTQSPTHLIKTRGQQVTLRCSPISGHKSVSWYQQVLGQGPQFIFQYYEKEERGRGNFPDRFSARQFPNYSSELNVNALLLGDSALYLCASSAPGASEAFFGQGTRLTVV.

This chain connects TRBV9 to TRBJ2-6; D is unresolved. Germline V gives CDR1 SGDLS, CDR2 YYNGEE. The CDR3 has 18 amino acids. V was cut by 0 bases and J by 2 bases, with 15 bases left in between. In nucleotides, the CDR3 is TGTGCCAGCAGCGTAGCTCCCGTAGTGGGCGCTGGGGCCAACGTCCTGACTTTC. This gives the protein CASSVAPVVGAGANVLTF. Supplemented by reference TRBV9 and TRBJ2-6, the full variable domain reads DSGVTQTPKHLITATGQRVTLRCSPRSGDLSVYWYQQSLDQGLQFLIQYYNGEERAKGNILERFSAQQFPDLHSELNLSSLELGDSALYFCASSVAPVVGAGANVLTFGAGSRLTVL.

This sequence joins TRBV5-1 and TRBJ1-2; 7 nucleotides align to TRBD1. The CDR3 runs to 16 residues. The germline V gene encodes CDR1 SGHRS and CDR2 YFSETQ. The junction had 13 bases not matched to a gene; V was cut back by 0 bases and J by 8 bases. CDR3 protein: CASSLGQGDFVRGYTF. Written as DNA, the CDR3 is TGCGCCAGCAGCTTGGGGCAGGGGGATTTTGTAAGGGGCTACACCTTC.

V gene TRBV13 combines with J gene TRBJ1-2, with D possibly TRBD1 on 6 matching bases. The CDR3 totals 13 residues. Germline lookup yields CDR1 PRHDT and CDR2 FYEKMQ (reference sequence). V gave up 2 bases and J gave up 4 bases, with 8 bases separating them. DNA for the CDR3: TGTGCCAGCAGCTTAAACAGGGCCTATGGCTACACCTTC. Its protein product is CASSLNRAYGYTF.

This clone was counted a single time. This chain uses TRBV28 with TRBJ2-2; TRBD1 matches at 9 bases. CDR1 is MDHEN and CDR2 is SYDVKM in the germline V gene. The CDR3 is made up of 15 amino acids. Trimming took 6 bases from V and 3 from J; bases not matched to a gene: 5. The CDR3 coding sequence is TGTGCCAGCAGACAGGGGGCGCACGACACCGGGGAGCTGTTTTTT. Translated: CASRQGAHDTGELFF.

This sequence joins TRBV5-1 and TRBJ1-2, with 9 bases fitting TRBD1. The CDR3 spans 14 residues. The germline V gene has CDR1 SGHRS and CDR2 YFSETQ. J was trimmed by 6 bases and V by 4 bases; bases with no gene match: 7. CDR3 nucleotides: TGCGCCAGCAGCACCGGGACAGGGCCCGATGGCTACACCTTC. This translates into CASSTGTGPDGYTF.

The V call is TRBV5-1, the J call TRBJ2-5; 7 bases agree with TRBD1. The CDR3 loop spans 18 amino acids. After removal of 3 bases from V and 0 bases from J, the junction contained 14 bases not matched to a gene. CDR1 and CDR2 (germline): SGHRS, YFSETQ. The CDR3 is CASSSGIGGKGYQETQYF. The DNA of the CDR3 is TGCGCCAGCAGCTCTGGGATAGGGGGCAAGGGGTACCAAGAGACCCAGTACTTC.

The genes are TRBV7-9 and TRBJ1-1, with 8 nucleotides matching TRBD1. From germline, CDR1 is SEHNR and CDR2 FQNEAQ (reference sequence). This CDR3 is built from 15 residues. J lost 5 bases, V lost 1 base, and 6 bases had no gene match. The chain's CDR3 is CASSLEARGRTEAFF. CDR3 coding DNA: TGTGCCAGCAGCTTAGAGGCCAGGGGGCGAACTGAAGCTTTCTTT.